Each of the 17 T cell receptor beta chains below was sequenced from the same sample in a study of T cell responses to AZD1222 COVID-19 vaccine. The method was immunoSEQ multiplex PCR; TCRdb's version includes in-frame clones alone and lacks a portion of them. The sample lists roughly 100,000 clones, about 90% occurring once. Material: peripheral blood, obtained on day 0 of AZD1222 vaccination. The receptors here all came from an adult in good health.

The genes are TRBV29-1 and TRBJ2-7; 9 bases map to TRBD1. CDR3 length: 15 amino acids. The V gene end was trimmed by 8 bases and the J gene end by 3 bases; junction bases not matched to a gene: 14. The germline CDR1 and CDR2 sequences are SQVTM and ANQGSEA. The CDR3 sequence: CSIGTGIDLLYEQYF. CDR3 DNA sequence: TGCAGCATCGGGACAGGGATCGATTTACTCTACGAGCAGTACTTC.

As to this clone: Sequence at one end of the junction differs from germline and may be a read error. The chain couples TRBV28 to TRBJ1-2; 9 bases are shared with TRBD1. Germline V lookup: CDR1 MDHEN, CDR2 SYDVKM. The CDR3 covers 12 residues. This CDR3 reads CASSWGQGRLGF. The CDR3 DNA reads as TGTGCCAGCAGTTGGGGACAGGGCCGGTTGGGATTC.

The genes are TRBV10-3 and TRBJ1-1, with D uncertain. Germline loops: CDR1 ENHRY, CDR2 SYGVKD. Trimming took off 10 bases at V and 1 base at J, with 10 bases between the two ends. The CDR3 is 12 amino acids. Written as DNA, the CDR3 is TGTGCCACCTCGGAGGGGAACACTGAAGCTTTCTTT. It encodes CATSEGNTEAFF.

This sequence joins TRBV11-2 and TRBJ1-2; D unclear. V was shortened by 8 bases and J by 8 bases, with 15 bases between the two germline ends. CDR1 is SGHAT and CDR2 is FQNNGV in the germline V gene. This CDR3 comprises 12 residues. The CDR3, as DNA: TGTGCCAGCGCCCGTTGGTCGGCGGGCTACACCTTC. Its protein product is CASARWSAGYTF.

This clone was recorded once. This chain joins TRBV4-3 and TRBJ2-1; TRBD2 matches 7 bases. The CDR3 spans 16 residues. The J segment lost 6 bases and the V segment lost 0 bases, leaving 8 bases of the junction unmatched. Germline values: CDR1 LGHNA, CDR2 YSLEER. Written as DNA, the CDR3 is TGCGCCAGCAGCCAAGACCCCGGGACGGGGGGCAATGAGCAGTTCTTC. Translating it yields CASSQDPGTGGNEQFF.

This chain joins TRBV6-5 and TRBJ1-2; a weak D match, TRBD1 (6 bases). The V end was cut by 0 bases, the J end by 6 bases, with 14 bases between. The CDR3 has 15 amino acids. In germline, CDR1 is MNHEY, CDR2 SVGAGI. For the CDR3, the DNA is TGTGCCAGCAGTTACTCGGGGGCAGGACTTGATGGCTACACCTTC. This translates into CASSYSGAGLDGYTF.

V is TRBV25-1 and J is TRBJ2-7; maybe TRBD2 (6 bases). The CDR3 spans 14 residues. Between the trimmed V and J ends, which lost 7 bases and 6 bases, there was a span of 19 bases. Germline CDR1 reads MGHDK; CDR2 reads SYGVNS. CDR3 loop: CASIESRQGGEQYF. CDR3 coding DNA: TGTGCCAGCATCGAAAGTAGGCAGGGAGGCGAGCAGTACTTC.

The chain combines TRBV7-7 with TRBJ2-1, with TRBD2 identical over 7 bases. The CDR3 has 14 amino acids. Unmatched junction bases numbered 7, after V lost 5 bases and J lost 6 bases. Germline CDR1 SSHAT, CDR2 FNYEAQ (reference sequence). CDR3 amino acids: CASSLTSSSNEQFF. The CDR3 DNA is TGTGCCAGCAGCCTGACTAGCTCCAGCAATGAGCAGTTCTTC.

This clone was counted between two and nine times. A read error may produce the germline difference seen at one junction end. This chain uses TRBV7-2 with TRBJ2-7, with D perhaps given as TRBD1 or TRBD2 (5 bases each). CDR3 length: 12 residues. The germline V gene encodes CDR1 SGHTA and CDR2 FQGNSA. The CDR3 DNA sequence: TGTGCCAGCAGCGGGGGTGAAAAATGGTGGCGATTC. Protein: CASSGGEKWWRF. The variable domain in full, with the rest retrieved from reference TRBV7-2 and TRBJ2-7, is GAGVSQSPSNKVTEKGKDVELRCDPISGHTALYWYRQSLGQGLEFLIYFQGNSAPDKSGLPSDRFSAERTGGSVSTLTIQRTQQEDSAVYLCASSGGEKWWRFGPGTRLTVT.

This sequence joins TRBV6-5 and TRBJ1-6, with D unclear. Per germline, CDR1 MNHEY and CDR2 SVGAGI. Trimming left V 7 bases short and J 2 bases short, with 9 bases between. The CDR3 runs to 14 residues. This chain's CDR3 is CASTAGTYNSPLHF. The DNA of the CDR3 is TGTGCCAGCACTGCAGGCACCTATAATTCACCCCTCCACTTT.

As DNA, the CDR3 is TGTGCCAGCAGCGTAGGGCTAGCGGATGGGGAGACCCAGTACTTC. It specifies CASSVGLADGETQYF. The chain joins TRBV9 to TRBJ2-5; 7 positions match TRBD2. Trimming cost V 0 bases and J 5 bases; bases outside gene matches: 7. Looked up from germline, CDR1 is SGDLS and CDR2 is YYNGEE. The CDR3 is 15 residues long.

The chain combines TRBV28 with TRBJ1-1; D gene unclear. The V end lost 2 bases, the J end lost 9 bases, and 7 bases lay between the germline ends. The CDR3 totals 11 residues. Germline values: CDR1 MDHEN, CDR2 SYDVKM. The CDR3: CASSLGHKAFF. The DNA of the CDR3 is TGTGCCAGCAGTTTAGGCCACAAAGCTTTCTTT. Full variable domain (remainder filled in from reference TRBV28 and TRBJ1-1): DVKVTQSSRYLVKRTGEKVFLECVQDMDHENMFWYRQDPGLGLRLIYFSYDVKMKEKGDIPEGYSVSREKKERFSLILESASTNQTSMYLCASSLGHKAFFGQGTRLTVV.

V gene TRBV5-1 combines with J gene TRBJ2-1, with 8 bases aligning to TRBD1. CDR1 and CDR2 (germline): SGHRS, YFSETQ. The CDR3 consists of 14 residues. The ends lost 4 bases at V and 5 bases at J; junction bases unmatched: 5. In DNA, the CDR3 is TGCGCCAGCAGCAGGCAGGGGGCTAACAATGAGCAGTTCTTC. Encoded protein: CASSRQGANNEQFF.

CDR3 loop: CASSNRWGGGYEQYF. CDR3 coding DNA: TGTGCCAGCAGCAATAGGTGGGGAGGAGGCTACGAGCAGTACTTC. The rearrangement uses TRBV7-8 and TRBJ2-7; a possible D gene is TRBD2 (6 bases). Trimming shortened V by 5 bases and J by 3 bases, and 17 bases separated the two germline ends. Germline V CDR1 and CDR2: SGHVS, FQNEAQ. This CDR3 comprises 15 residues. Drawing the rest from reference TRBV7-8 and TRBJ2-7, the complete variable domain is GAGVSQSPRYKVAKRGQDVALRCDPISGHVSLFWYQQALGQGPEFLTYFQNEAQLDKSGLPSDRFFAERPEGSVSTLKIQRTQQEDSAVYLCASSNRWGGGYEQYFGPGTRLTVT.

CDR3 nucleotide sequence: TGTGCCAGCAGCGGTGCCGGGGTTCGCGCGCGCACTGAAGCTTTCTTT. It codes for CASSGAGVRARTEAFF. V gene TRBV7-9 combines with J gene TRBJ1-1; D call uncertain. Trimming took off 5 bases at V and 4 bases at J, with 20 bases between the two ends. CDR3 size: 16 residues. Looked up from germline, CDR1 is SEHNR and CDR2 is FQNEAQ (reference sequence).

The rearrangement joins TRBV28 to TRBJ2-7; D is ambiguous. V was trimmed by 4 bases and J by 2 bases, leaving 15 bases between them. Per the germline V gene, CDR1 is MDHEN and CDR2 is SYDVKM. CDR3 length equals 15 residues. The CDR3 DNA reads TGTGCCAGCAGTTCCTCCGGGCTAGGCCCCTACGAGCAGTACTTC. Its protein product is CASSSSGLGPYEQYF. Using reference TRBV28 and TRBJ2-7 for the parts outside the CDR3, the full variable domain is DVKVTQSSRYLVKRTGEKVFLECVQDMDHENMFWYRQDPGLGLRLIYFSYDVKMKEKGDIPEGYSVSREKKERFSLILESASTNQTSMYLCASSSSGLGPYEQYFGPGTRLTVT.

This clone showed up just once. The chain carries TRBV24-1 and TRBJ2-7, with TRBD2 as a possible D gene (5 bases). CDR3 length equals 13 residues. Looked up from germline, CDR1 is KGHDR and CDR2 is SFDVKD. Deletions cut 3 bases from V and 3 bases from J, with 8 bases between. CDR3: CATSDTGNYEQYF. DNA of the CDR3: TGTGCCACCAGTGATACCGGGAACTACGAGCAGTACTTC.